One sample yielded the 15 T cell receptor beta chains listed below, sequenced in a study of blood T cell repertoires in COVID-19. TCRdb keeps only in-frame clones here, not all; method: immunoSEQ multiplex PCR. In the table there are about 250,000 clones, about 83% of which are singletons. Sequenced: peripheral blood. These receptors were taken from a human donor in a cohort sampled during active COVID-19.

This CDR3 is CATGQGEKLFF. CDR3 nucleotides: TGTGCCACCGGACAGGGTGAAAAACTGTTTTTT. The chain is built from TRBV6-5 and TRBJ1-4, with 8 bases fitting TRBD1. The CDR3 covers 11 residues. J lost 7 bases, V lost 10 bases, and 2 bases had no gene match. Germline loops: CDR1 MNHEY, CDR2 SVGAGI.

The rearrangement links TRBV28 to TRBJ1-2; maybe TRBD1 (5 bases). The V gene lost 9 bases and the J gene lost 5 bases, with 13 bases spanning the gap. Germline V lookup: CDR1 MDHEN, CDR2 SYDVKM. The CDR3 has 12 residues. The CDR3 protein is CASGRTSYGYTF. The CDR3 region has the DNA TGTGCCAGTGGACGGACATCGTATGGCTACACCTTC.

The chain couples TRBV6-5 to TRBJ1-2; the match to TRBD1 covers 10 bases. Germline V lookup: CDR1 MNHEY, CDR2 SVGAGI. V dropped 7 bases and J dropped 7; count of bases not matched to a gene: 9. The CDR3 loop spans 14 amino acids. CDR3 region: CASTPTGGGSGYTF. CDR3 DNA: TGTGCCAGCACGCCGACAGGGGGCGGGAGTGGCTACACCTTC.

This rearrangement joins TRBV5-1 to TRBJ1-1; 7 bases fit TRBD1. Germline-derived CDR1 and CDR2 are SGHRS and YFSETQ. The V gene end was trimmed by 8 bases and the J gene end by 7 bases; junction bases not matched to a gene: 11. The CDR3 covers 13 residues. Here the CDR3 DNA reads TGCGCCAGTAAAACAGGGGCTTCGGATGAAGCTTTCTTT. Translation: CASKTGASDEAFF.

J is TRBJ2-5 and V is TRBV5-6, with a weak D call TRBD2 (6 bases). CDR3 length: 15 residues. The germline V and J ends were trimmed by 4 bases and 7 bases, with 20 bases remaining between them. Looked up from germline, CDR1 is SGHDT and CDR2 is YYEEEE. The CDR3 DNA sequence: TGTGCCAGCAGCCCACCGGGACTCCCATACGGGACCCAGTACTTC. Translation: CASSPPGLPYGTQYF.

The J gene is TRBJ2-7, the V gene TRBV28; TRBD2 matches 7 bases. CDR3 length: 14 residues. The trim removed 5 bases at V and 12 bases at J, leaving 16 bases unmatched. The V gene's germline CDR1 is MDHEN and CDR2 SYDVKM. The CDR3, as DNA: TGTGCCAGCAGTCTCGGGGCTGGTCTAGCGGTGTCGTACTTC. It yields the protein CASSLGAGLAVSYF.

The CDR3 loop reads CASSRRTEPYEQYF. Written as DNA, the CDR3 is TGTGCCAGCAGCCGCCGGACAGAACCTTACGAGCAGTACTTC. The chain is built from TRBV5-4 and TRBJ2-7; D perhaps matches TRBD1 (6 bases). Germline V gene sequence: CDR1 SGHNT, CDR2 YYREEE (reference sequence). The CDR3 has 14 residues. Trimming cost V 4 bases and J 4 bases, with 15 bases left between them.

The genes are TRBV20-1 and TRBJ2-7, with D hard to call. The V end lost 7 bases, the J end lost 0 bases, and 7 bases lay between the germline ends. The CDR3 is 11 residues long. Per the germline V gene, CDR1 is DFQATT and CDR2 is SNEGSKA (reference sequence). For the CDR3, the DNA is TGCAGTGGCTACGTCTCCTACGAGCAGTACTTC. Amino acid sequence: CSGYVSYEQYF.

This chain joins TRBV5-1 and TRBJ2-5, with D possibly being TRBD2 (6 bases). Germline assignment: CDR1 SGHRS and CDR2 YFSETQ. The CDR3 is 15 residues long. V was cut by 0 bases and J by 0 bases, with 9 bases left in between. The CDR3 DNA is TGCGCCAGCAGCTTGGTGGGGACTTACCAAGAGACCCAGTACTTC. This gives the protein CASSLVGTYQETQYF.

The chain links TRBV4-1 to TRBJ1-2, with D tentatively TRBD1 (6 bases). Trimming cost V 3 bases and J 0 bases, with 14 bases left between them. From germline, CDR1 is MGHRA and CDR2 YSYEKL. This CDR3 is 16 amino acids long. The CDR3 region is CASSHQQGETNYGYTF. The CDR3 nucleotides are TGCGCCAGCAGCCATCAACAGGGAGAAACTAACTATGGCTACACCTTC.

The chain recombines TRBV11-3 with TRBJ2-3; TRBD2 matches at 11 bases. The CDR3 has 17 residues. Trimming removed 1 base from V and 3 bases from J; junction bases left unmatched: 6. From germline, CDR1 is SGHNT and CDR2 YENEEA. The CDR3 reads CASSLGLASGGTDTQYF. CDR3 sequence (DNA): TGTGCCAGCAGCTTAGGCCTCGCTAGCGGGGGGACAGATACGCAGTATTTT.

The chain combines TRBV5-1 with TRBJ1-2; D is unclear. Germline V lookup: CDR1 SGHRS, CDR2 YFSETQ. With 3 bases removed from V and 7 bases from J, the gap between germline ends came to 19 bases. This CDR3 has 15 amino acids. The CDR3 nucleotides read TGCGCCAGCAGCTCGGACGGAGGAGCAGTTCTTGGCTACACCTTC. Translating gives CASSSDGGAVLGYTF.

The rearrangement links TRBV28 to TRBJ1-5; the match to TRBD1 covers 8 bases. The CDR3 sequence is 19 residues long. CDR1 is MDHEN and CDR2 is SYDVKM in the germline V gene. V shed 5 bases and J 2 bases; nucleotides not matched to a gene: 17. CDR3 sequence: CASSPPGTGPFLGNQPQHF. The CDR3 DNA sequence: TGTGCCAGCAGTCCACCCGGGACAGGTCCCTTCTTGGGCAATCAGCCCCAGCATTTT.

V usage is TRBV5-6 and J usage is TRBJ1-3; a possible D gene is TRBD1 (6 bases). Germline values: CDR1 SGHDT, CDR2 YYEEEE. Trimming cost V 1 base and J 3 bases, with 17 bases left between them. The CDR3 extends over 17 amino acids. CDR3: CASSLRPTGQLGNTIYF. In nucleotides, the CDR3 is TGTGCCAGCAGCTTGAGGCCGACAGGACAACTTGGAAACACCATATATTTT.

The chain recombines TRBV19 with TRBJ2-5; D might be TRBD2 (6 bases). Germline V gene lookup returns CDR1 LNHDA and CDR2 SQIVND (reference sequence). The CDR3 contains 13 residues. V gave up 5 bases and J gave up 1 base, with 8 bases separating them. The CDR3 loop reads CASSAGLQETQYF. Here the CDR3 DNA reads TGTGCCAGTAGTGCGGGACTCCAAGAGACCCAGTACTTC.